The 4 T cell receptor beta chains given below trace back to one sample, sequenced in a study of T cell responses to AZD1222 COVID-19 vaccine. TCRdb's copy holds only in-frame clones and misses some; the assay was immunoSEQ multiplex PCR. Among over 150,000 clones listed, over 75% were seen once. The sample here was peripheral blood, taken 28 days after the second AZD1222 dose. All receptors derive from an adult who received the AZD1222 COVID-19 vaccine.

The rearrangement links TRBV5-8 to TRBJ2-6; D is uncertain. Germline CDR1 and CDR2: SGHTS and YDEGEE. V was shortened by 1 base and J by 2 bases, with 13 bases between the two germline ends. The CDR3 runs 17 residues. The CDR3 DNA follows: TGTGCCAGCAGCTTGTACGGTGGGGTGACTGGGGCCAACGTCCTGACTTTC. Translating gives CASSLYGGVTGANVLTF.

The chain recombines TRBV6-6 with TRBJ1-3; D possibly corresponds to TRBD1 (5 bases). CDR1 MNHNY and CDR2 SVGAGI come from the germline V gene (reference sequence). This CDR3 spans 13 amino acids. V lost 5 bases, J lost 5 bases, and 10 bases lay in between. For the CDR3, the DNA is TGTGCCAGCAGTCACGAGGGGAGAAACACCATATATTTT. It encodes CASSHEGRNTIYF.

The chain joins TRBV7-6 to TRBJ1-2; D is undetermined. Trimming removed 5 bases from V and 4 bases from J, with 17 bases in between. The germline gives CDR1 SGHVS, CDR2 FNYEAQ. The CDR3 covers 15 residues. The CDR3 DNA follows: TGTGCCAGCAGCGGAGTCGGGTCCGTCGGCTATGGCTACACCTTC. It is translated as CASSGVGSVGYGYTF.

This clone was found a few times. The chain joins TRBV30 to TRBJ1-6; D unresolved. Germline V lookup: CDR1 GTSNPN, CDR2 SVGIG (reference sequence). This CDR3 spans 14 amino acids. Trimming took off 4 bases at V and 1 base at J, with 8 bases between the two ends. The CDR3 here is CAWNEGSYNSPLHF. In DNA, the CDR3 is TGTGCCTGGAATGAGGGATCCTATAATTCACCCCTCCACTTT.